Below are 20 T cell receptor beta chains sequenced from a single sample in a study of shared clonotypes between healthy human individuals. Repertoires were generated with immunoSEQ multiplex PCR, while TCRdb's copy carries only in-frame clones and drops some. The table has 600,000 or so clones, 95% to 98% seen once. The naive CD8 population came from CD45RO-negative cells selected for CCR7, without terminally differentiated effector memory CD45RA+ cells. Sequenced: naive CD8+ T cells sorted from blood. The receptor set was obtained from a young man in good health.

This chain links TRBV15 with TRBJ2-1; no firm D call. Trimming pared 1 base from V and 14 bases from J, leaving 9 bases between. Per the germline V gene, CDR1 is LNHNV and CDR2 is YYDKDF (reference sequence). The CDR3 extends over 11 amino acids. The CDR3 DNA reads TGTGCCACCAGCAGAGGCCCTTACGAGTTCTTC. It yields the protein CATSRGPYEFF.

This clone came up once. V is TRBV2 and J is TRBJ2-7; 9 bases agree with TRBD2. Germline lookup yields CDR1 SNHLY and CDR2 FYNNEI. V was clipped by 5 bases and J by 5 bases; unmatched bases: 4. The CDR3 runs to 13 residues. The CDR3 DNA follows: TGTGCCAGCAGTTATAGCGGGAGTGACGAGCAGTACTTC. Protein sequence: CASSYSGSDEQYF.

V gene TRBV5-8 combines with J gene TRBJ2-3, with TRBD2 as a possible D gene (5 bases). The V and J ends lost 3 bases and 0 bases respectively, with 11 bases between them. The CDR3 is 15 amino acids. CDR1 and CDR2 (germline): SGHTS, YDEGEE. In nucleotides, the CDR3 is TGTGCCAGCAGCTACGGCCGGACTAGCACAGATACGCAGTATTTT. Encoded protein: CASSYGRTSTDTQYF.

The J gene is TRBJ2-7, the V gene TRBV10-3; 9 bases fit TRBD1. This CDR3 is built from 14 residues. After removal of 6 bases from V and 2 bases from J, the junction contained 5 bases not matched to a gene. Germline CDR1 ENHRY, CDR2 SYGVKD. The CDR3 DNA reads as TGTGCCATCAGCCCGGGACAGGGTCCCTACGAGCAGTACTTC. The encoded protein is CAISPGQGPYEQYF.

The V and J genes are TRBV6-5 and TRBJ1-5, with TRBD1 as a possible D gene (6 bases). V gave up 5 bases and J gave up 3 bases, with 8 bases separating them. The germline V gene encodes CDR1 MNHEY and CDR2 SVGAGI. The CDR3 consists of 13 residues. In DNA form, the CDR3 reads TGTGCCAGCAGTCAGGGGAACAATCAGCCCCAGCATTTT. Its translation is CASSQGNNQPQHF.

This clone appeared once. V and J are TRBV27 and TRBJ2-7; 7 bases are shared with TRBD2. The CDR3 length is 14 residues. The trim removed 2 bases at V and 5 bases at J, leaving 6 bases unmatched. CDR1 and CDR2 (germline): MNHEY, SMNVEV (reference sequence). CDR3 amino acids: CASSLLGEGNEQYF. The CDR3 DNA reads as TGTGCCAGCAGTTTACTCGGGGAGGGTAACGAGCAGTACTTC.

The V gene is TRBV4-1, the J gene TRBJ2-2; tentative D call: TRBD1 (6 bases). Deletions cut 3 bases from V and 4 bases from J, with 15 bases between. The CDR3 contains 16 residues. Germline CDR1 is MGHRA and CDR2 is YSYEKL. The CDR3 DNA reads as TGCGCCAGCAGCCACCCTGGTGGGGGCCCCACCGGGGAGCTGTTTTTT. Translation gives CASSHPGGGPTGELFF.

This clone is a singleton in its sample. This chain links TRBV6-5 with TRBJ2-1; 9 nucleotides line up with TRBD1. The CDR3 runs 16 residues. CDR1 and CDR2 from the germline V gene are MNHEY and SVGAGI. V was clipped by 4 bases and J by 1 base; unmatched bases: 5. Here the CDR3 reads CASSFGQGPSYNEQFF. In DNA form, the CDR3 reads TGTGCCAGCAGTTTCGGACAGGGGCCTTCCTACAATGAGCAGTTCTTC.

This chain uses TRBV7-9 with TRBJ2-5, with D maybe TRBD2 (7 bases). This CDR3 contains 17 residues. Trimming removed 4 bases from V and 0 bases from J, with 18 bases in between. Germline V gene lookup returns CDR1 SEHNR and CDR2 FQNEAQ (reference sequence). The CDR3 loop reads CASSSAGARGDQETQYF. In nucleotides, the CDR3 is TGTGCCAGCAGCTCCGCGGGGGCTCGGGGTGACCAAGAGACCCAGTACTTC.

The CDR3 region has the DNA TGTGCCAGCAGTCCATCATCTTGGGGCAATCAGCCCCAGCATTTT. Its translation is CASSPSSWGNQPQHF. This chain connects TRBV28 to TRBJ1-5; no clear D. The CDR3 contains 15 residues. V was cut by 5 bases and J by 2 bases, with 13 bases left in between. Germline CDR1 MDHEN, CDR2 SYDVKM.

The rearrangement links TRBV19 to TRBJ2-7; D gene unclear. V was cut by 5 bases and J by 7 bases, with 9 bases left in between. Germline loops: CDR1 LNHDA, CDR2 SQIVND (reference sequence). This CDR3 is 11 amino acids long. The chain's CDR3 is CASSFGPEQYF. The DNA of the CDR3 is TGTGCCAGTAGTTTTGGGCCGGAGCAGTACTTC.

Remarks on this clone: Other DNA sequences in this specimen translate into the identical CDR3. This sequence joins TRBV5-1 and TRBJ1-5; 8 bases align to TRBD1. The CDR3 loop spans 15 amino acids. Trimming at V came to 4 bases and at J to 2 bases, leaving 5 bases not matched to a gene. Germline CDR1 reads SGHRS; CDR2 reads YFSETQ. CDR3 sequence: CASSPGQGGNQPQHF. The CDR3 bases are TGCGCCAGCAGCCCTGGACAGGGAGGCAATCAGCCCCAGCATTTT.

The chain combines TRBV29-1 with TRBJ2-7; a weak D match, TRBD1 (6 bases). Trimming removed 4 bases from V and 4 bases from J, with 8 bases in between. The CDR3 consists of 11 residues. The V gene's germline CDR1 is SQVTM and CDR2 ANQGSEA. The CDR3, as DNA: TGCAGCGTTGTCGACAGGTACGAGCAGTACTTC. Amino acid sequence: CSVVDRYEQYF.

The chain uses TRBV7-8 and TRBJ2-2; D ambiguous. This CDR3 has 14 amino acids. Germline loops: CDR1 SGHVS, CDR2 FQNEAQ. The V and J ends lost 5 bases and 4 bases respectively, with 11 bases between them. The DNA for the CDR3 is TGTGCCAGCAGCGTAACAGTGGGCACCGGGGAGCTGTTTTTT. It specifies CASSVTVGTGELFF.

The V call is TRBV6-1, the J call TRBJ1-5, with 10 bases that match TRBD1. Germline V lookup: CDR1 MNHNS, CDR2 SASEGT. This CDR3 region has 12 residues. V shed 9 bases, J shed 9 bases, and the junction held 5 bases outside the gene matches. The CDR3, as DNA: TGTGCCAGTAGGACAGGGGGGTGGCCCCAGCATTTT. Protein product: CASRTGGWPQHF.

The chain employs TRBV6-1 and TRBJ1-5, with no clear D. Germline loops: CDR1 MNHNS, CDR2 SASEGT. The V and J ends lost 2 bases and 3 bases respectively, with 8 bases between them. The CDR3 extends over 14 amino acids. DNA for the CDR3: TGTGCCAGCAGTGAATCCCCAACCAATCAGCCCCAGCATTTT. This encodes CASSESPTNQPQHF.

The CDR3 nucleotides are TGCGCCAGCAGTGAGTCGAAACAGCTCAATGAGCAGTTCTTC. Amino acids: CASSESKQLNEQFF. The rearrangement joins TRBV10-1 to TRBJ2-1; D unresolved. Germline V gene data show CDR1 as WNHNN and CDR2 as SYGVQD (reference sequence). Deletions cut 0 bases from V and 6 bases from J, with 9 bases between. The CDR3 consists of 14 residues.

This clone appeared a single time. This chain connects TRBV10-1 to TRBJ2-1; 8 bases agree with TRBD1. The CDR3 is 13 amino acids. The germline V gene encodes CDR1 WNHNN and CDR2 SYGVQD (reference sequence). V shed 7 bases and J 4 bases; nucleotides not matched to a gene: 3. CDR3 loop: CASTDRVYNEQFF. CDR3 in DNA: TGCGCCAGCACGGACAGGGTGTACAATGAGCAGTTCTTC.

The gene calls are TRBV9 and TRBJ2-7; maybe TRBD2 (5 bases). Between the trimmed V and J ends, which lost 2 bases and 6 bases, there was a span of 12 bases. The germline gives CDR1 SGDLS, CDR2 YYNGEE. The CDR3 has 13 amino acids. In DNA, the CDR3 is TGTGCCAGCAGCGTGGCGGAGGCGGGCGAGCAGTACTTC. Translated: CASSVAEAGEQYF. Complete variable domain (other parts from reference TRBV9 and TRBJ2-7): DSGVTQTPKHLITATGQRVTLRCSPRSGDLSVYWYQQSLDQGLQFLIQYYNGEERAKGNILERFSAQQFPDLHSELNLSSLELGDSALYFCASSVAEAGEQYFGPGTRLTVT.

V usage is TRBV4-3 and J usage is TRBJ1-3; D uncertain. CDR1 and CDR2 (germline): LGHNA, YSLEER. The CDR3 runs to 12 residues. V lost 3 bases, J lost 4 bases, and 4 bases lay in between. The CDR3 protein is CASSQGGNTIYF. The CDR3 DNA follows: TGCGCCAGCAGCCAGGGGGGAAACACCATATATTTT.